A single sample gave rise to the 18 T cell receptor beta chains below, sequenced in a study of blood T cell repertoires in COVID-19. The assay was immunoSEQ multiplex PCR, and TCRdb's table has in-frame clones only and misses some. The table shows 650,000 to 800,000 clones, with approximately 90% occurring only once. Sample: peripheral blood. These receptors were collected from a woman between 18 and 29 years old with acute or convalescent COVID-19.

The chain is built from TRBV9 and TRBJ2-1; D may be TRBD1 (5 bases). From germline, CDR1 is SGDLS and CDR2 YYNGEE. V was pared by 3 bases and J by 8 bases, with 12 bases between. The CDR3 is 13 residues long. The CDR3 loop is CASSALNRYEQFF. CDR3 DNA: TGTGCCAGCAGCGCGTTAAACAGGTATGAGCAGTTCTTC.

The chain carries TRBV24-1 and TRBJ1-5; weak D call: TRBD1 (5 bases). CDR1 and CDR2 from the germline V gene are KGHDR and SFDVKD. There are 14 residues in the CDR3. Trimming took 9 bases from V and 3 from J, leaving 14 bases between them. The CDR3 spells CATGAQNNNQPQHF. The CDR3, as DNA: TGTGCCACCGGGGCGCAGAATAACAATCAGCCCCAGCATTTT.

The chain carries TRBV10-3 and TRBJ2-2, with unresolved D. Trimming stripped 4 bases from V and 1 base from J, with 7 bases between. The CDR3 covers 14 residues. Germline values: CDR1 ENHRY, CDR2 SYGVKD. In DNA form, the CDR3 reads TGTGCCATCAGTGGTTCCGGGAACACCGGGGAGCTGTTTTTT. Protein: CAISGSGNTGELFF.

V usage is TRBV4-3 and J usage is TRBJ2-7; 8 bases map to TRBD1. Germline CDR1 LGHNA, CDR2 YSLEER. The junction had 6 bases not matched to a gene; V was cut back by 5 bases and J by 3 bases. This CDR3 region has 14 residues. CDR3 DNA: TGCGCCAGCAGCTTTGGACAGGGACTCTACGAGCAGTACTTC. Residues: CASSFGQGLYEQYF.

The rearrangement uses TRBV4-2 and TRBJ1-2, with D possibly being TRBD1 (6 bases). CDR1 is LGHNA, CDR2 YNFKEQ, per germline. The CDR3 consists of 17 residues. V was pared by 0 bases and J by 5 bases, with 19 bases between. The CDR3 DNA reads TGTGCCAGCAGCCAAGAGGGGGCGGCGACGGCGGCATATGGCTACACCTTC. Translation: CASSQEGAATAAYGYTF.

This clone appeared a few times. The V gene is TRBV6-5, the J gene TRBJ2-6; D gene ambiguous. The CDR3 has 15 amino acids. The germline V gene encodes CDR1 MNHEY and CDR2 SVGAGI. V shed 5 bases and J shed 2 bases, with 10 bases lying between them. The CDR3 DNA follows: TGTGCCAGCAGTATGACATATGCTGGGGCCAACGTCCTGACTTTC. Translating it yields CASSMTYAGANVLTF.

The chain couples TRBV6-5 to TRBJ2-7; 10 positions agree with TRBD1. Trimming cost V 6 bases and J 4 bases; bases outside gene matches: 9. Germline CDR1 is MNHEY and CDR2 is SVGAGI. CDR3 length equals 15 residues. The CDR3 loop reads CASRGQGLGKYEQYF. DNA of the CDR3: TGTGCCAGCAGGGGACAGGGGTTAGGAAAGTACGAGCAGTACTTC.

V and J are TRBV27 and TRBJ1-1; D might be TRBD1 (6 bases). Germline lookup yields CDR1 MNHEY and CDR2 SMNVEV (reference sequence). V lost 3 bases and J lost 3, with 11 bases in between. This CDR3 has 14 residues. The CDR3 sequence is CASSLEKGDTEAFF. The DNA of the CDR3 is TGTGCCAGCAGTTTGGAGAAGGGGGACACTGAAGCTTTCTTT.

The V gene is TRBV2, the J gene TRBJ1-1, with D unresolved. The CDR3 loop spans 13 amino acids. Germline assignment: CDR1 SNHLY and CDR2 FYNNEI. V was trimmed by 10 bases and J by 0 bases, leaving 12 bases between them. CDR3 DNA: TGTGCCATCCGTAAGGAGATGAACACTGAAGCTTTCTTT. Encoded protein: CAIRKEMNTEAFF. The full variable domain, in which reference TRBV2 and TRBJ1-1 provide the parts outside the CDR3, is EPEVTQTPSHQVTQMGQEVILRCVPISNHLYFYWYRQILGQKVEFLVSFYNNEISEKSEIFDDQFSVERPDGSNFTLKIRSTKLEDSAMYFCAIRKEMNTEAFFGQGTRLTVV.

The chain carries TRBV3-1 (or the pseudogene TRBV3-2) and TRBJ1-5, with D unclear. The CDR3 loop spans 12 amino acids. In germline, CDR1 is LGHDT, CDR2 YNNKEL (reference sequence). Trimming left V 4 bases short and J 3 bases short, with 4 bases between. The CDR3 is CASSLHNQPQHF. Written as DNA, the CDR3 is TGTGCCAGCAGCCTACACAATCAGCCCCAGCATTTT.

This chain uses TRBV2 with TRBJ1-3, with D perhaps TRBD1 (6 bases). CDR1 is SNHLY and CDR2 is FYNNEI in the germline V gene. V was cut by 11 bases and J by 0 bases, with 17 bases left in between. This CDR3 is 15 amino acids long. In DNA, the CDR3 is TGTGCCGCATCCTCCGACAGGCTCTCTGGAAACACCATATATTTT. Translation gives CAASSDRLSGNTIYF.

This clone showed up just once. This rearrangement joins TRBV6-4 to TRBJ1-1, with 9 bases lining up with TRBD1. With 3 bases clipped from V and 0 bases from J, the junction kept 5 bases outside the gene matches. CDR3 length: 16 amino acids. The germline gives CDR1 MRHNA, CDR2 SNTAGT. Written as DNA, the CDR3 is TGTGCCAGCAGTGAATCAGACAGGGGGATGAACACTGAAGCTTTCTTT. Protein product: CASSESDRGMNTEAFF.

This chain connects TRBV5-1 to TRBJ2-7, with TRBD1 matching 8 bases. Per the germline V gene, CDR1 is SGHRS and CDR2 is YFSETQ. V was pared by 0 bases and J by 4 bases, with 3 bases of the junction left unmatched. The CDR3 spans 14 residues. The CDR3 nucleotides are TGCGCCAGCAGCTTGGGGGGACAGGAGTACGAGCAGTACTTC. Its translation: CASSLGGQEYEQYF.

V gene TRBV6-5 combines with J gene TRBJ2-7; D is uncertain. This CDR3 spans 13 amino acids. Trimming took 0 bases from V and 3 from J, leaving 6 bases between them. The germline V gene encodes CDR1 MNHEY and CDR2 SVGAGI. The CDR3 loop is CASSYSNNYEQYF. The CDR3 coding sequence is TGTGCCAGCAGTTACTCGAACAACTACGAGCAGTACTTC.

The CDR3 reads CASTRQLNTEAFF. The CDR3 nucleotides read TGTGCCAGCACGCGGCAGCTTAACACTGAAGCTTTCTTT. The rearrangement links TRBV2 to TRBJ1-1; no reliable D call. V was pared by 7 bases and J by 2 bases, with 11 bases between. This CDR3 comprises 13 residues. Germline V lookup: CDR1 SNHLY, CDR2 FYNNEI.

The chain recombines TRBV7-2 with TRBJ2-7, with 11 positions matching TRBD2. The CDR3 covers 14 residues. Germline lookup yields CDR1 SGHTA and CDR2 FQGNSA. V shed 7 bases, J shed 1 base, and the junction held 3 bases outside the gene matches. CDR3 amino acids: CASTRTSGSYEQYF. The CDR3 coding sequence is TGTGCCAGCACCCGGACTAGCGGGTCCTACGAGCAGTACTTC.

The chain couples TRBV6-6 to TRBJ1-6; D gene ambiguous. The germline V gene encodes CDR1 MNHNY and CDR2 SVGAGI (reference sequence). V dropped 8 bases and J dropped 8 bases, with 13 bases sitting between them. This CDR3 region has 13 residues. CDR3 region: CASLDFGDSPLHF. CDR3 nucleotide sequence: TGTGCCAGCCTAGACTTCGGGGATTCACCCCTCCACTTT.

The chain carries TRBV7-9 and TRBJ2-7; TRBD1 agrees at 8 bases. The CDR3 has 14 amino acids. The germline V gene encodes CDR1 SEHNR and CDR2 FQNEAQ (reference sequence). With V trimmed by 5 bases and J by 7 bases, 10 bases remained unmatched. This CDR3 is CASSQGGQGGEQYF. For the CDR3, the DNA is TGTGCCAGCAGCCAAGGCGGACAGGGCGGGGAGCAGTACTTC.